This TCR beta chain comes out of a study of blood T cell repertoires in COVID-19. Background on the study: Italy, Spain and the United States were the sources of the convalescent and acute COVID-19 samples. T cells, B-cell-depleted T cells, or PBMCs supplied cDNA or gDNA.

As processed by the authors: Amplifying reference gene primers gave estimates of nucleated cell counts. Assay: immunoSEQ multiplex PCR; the TCRdb copy retains only in-frame clones and omits some. Clone size and V and J calls were adopted from that table, with D and trimming inferred from the DNA. The top ten clones hold 14% of a sample with tens of thousands of clones, under 90% of them seen once. This CDR3 contains 16 residues. Germline trimming cut 0 bases from V and 6 bases from J; bases unmatched to any gene: 4. Looked up from germline, CDR1 is SGDLS and CDR2 is YYNGEE. The sequence came from a man aged 70 or older with acute or convalescent COVID-19. The chain is built from TRBV9 and TRBJ2-2; 11 nucleotides agree with TRBD2. Sequencing was carried out using peripheral blood. In DNA, the CDR3 is TGTGCCAGCAGCGTAGTTACTAGCGGGGGAGCCGGGGAGCTGTTTTTT. Its translation is CASSVVTSGGAGELFF.